One and the same sample provided the 13 T cell receptor beta chains below, sequenced in a study of technical replicates of blood from several donors. Repertoires were generated with immunoSEQ multiplex PCR, while TCRdb's copy carries only in-frame clones and drops some. The sample includes approximately 69,000 clones, about 96% of them seen just once. The sequencing input was T cells isolated from PBMCs. The source is a human donor in good health.

The chain recombines TRBV4-2 with TRBJ2-3, with 10 bases matching TRBD2. Trimming at V came to 2 bases and at J to 0 bases, leaving 11 bases not matched to a gene. Germline-derived CDR1 and CDR2 are LGHNA and YNFKEQ. The CDR3 is made up of 19 amino acids. Here the CDR3 reads CASSQFGLAVSRSTDTQYF. The CDR3 region has the DNA TGTGCCAGCAGCCAATTCGGACTAGCGGTCTCGCGGAGCACAGATACGCAGTATTTT.

The gene calls are TRBV28 and TRBJ1-1; TRBD1 matches at 10 bases. The CDR3 extends over 14 amino acids. With V trimmed by 4 bases and J by 9 bases, 8 bases remained unmatched. CDR1 and CDR2 from the germline V gene are MDHEN and SYDVKM. This CDR3 reads CASSSPQGQGKAFF. The CDR3 region has the DNA TGTGCCAGCAGTTCCCCCCAGGGACAGGGGAAAGCTTTCTTT.

The chain employs TRBV28 and TRBJ2-7; D is undetermined. The length of the CDR3 is 12 residues. The germline V gene has CDR1 MDHEN and CDR2 SYDVKM. V lost 6 bases and J 4 bases, leaving 10 bases between the germline ends. This chain's CDR3 is CASSPMEYEQYF. In nucleotides, the CDR3 is TGTGCCAGCAGCCCAATGGAGTACGAGCAGTACTTC.

The table lists this clone with a count of one. The rearrangement links TRBV29-1 to TRBJ1-1; 8 nucleotides line up with TRBD1. This CDR3 spans 13 amino acids. J was trimmed by 8 bases and V by 4 bases; bases with no gene match: 9. Germline CDR1 is SQVTM and CDR2 is ANQGSEA. The CDR3 loop is CSVVYRGNREAFF. CDR3 nucleotides: TGCAGCGTTGTATACAGGGGGAATCGGGAAGCTTTCTTT.

J is TRBJ1-2 and V is TRBV6-6; tentatively, D is TRBD1 (6 bases). The CDR3 has 15 residues. The germline CDR1 and CDR2 sequences are MNHNY and SVGAGI (reference sequence). Deletions cut 2 bases from V and 0 bases from J, with 10 bases between. CDR3 protein: CASSYLGQSNYGYTF. For the CDR3, the DNA is TGTGCCAGCAGTTACCTAGGACAGTCTAACTATGGCTACACCTTC.

This rearrangement joins TRBV5-6 to TRBJ1-5; a weak D match, TRBD1 (6 bases). This CDR3 is built from 14 residues. The ends were cut back, 1 base at V and 7 bases at J, with 12 bases in the middle. Per germline, CDR1 SGHDT and CDR2 YYEEEE. DNA for the CDR3: TGTGCCAGCAGCTTGAGGGGAGGGGGACAGCCCCAGCATTTT. Translating gives CASSLRGGGQPQHF.

The chain has TRBV19 and TRBJ2-1; 7 bases agree with TRBD2. This CDR3 has 13 residues. Per the germline V gene, CDR1 is LNHDA and CDR2 is SQIVND (reference sequence). J gave up 8 bases and V 5 bases, and 6 bases lay outside the gene matches. The CDR3 protein is CASSLLGGYEQFF. DNA for the CDR3: TGTGCCAGTAGTCTCTTGGGAGGGTATGAGCAGTTCTTC. Supplemented by reference TRBV19 and TRBJ2-1, the full variable domain reads DGGITQSPKYLFRKEGQNVTLSCEQNLNHDAMYWYRQDPGQGLRLIYYSQIVNDFQKGDIAEGYSVSREKKESFPLTVTSAQKNPTAFYLCASSLLGGYEQFFGPGTRLTVL.

The chain has TRBV11-2 and TRBJ2-1; 14 positions match TRBD2. V dropped 6 bases and J dropped 5; count of bases not matched to a gene: 3. CDR1 and CDR2 (germline): SGHAT, FQNNGV. The CDR3 has 15 residues. The CDR3 DNA reads TGTGCCAGCAGACGACTAGCGGGAGGGGACAATGAGCAGTTCTTC. Translating it yields CASRRLAGGDNEQFF.

The chain employs TRBV7-9 and TRBJ2-7; possibly TRBD1 for D (6 bases). Germline CDR1 SEHNR, CDR2 FQNEAQ (reference sequence). Trimming stripped 5 bases from V and 6 bases from J, with 14 bases between. The CDR3 sequence is 13 residues long. CDR3 sequence reads: CASSPRQETEQYF. CDR3 in DNA: TGTGCCAGCAGCCCCCGACAGGAAACCGAGCAGTACTTC.

The chain combines TRBV30 with TRBJ2-1; D unresolved. V lost 2 bases and J 5 bases, leaving 22 bases between the germline ends. Germline values: CDR1 GTSNPN, CDR2 SVGIG (reference sequence). CDR3 size: 17 residues. This chain's CDR3 is CAWSRRWRNDPDNEQFF. CDR3 coding DNA: TGTGCCTGGAGTAGAAGGTGGCGGAATGATCCAGACAATGAGCAGTTCTTC.

As regards this clone: The junction differs from germline at one of its ends, possibly a read error. The V gene is TRBV7-2, the J gene TRBJ1-2; D is unclear. The CDR3 length is 10 residues. Germline assignment: CDR1 SGHTA and CDR2 FQGNSA. The CDR3 here is CASSFPRGRF. CDR3 DNA sequence: TGTGCCAGCAGCTTCCCTAGAGGTCGCTTC.

The table lists this clone with a count of one. CDR3 amino acids: CASRKIRDRGAYEQYF. CDR3 DNA sequence: TGTGCCAGCAGGAAAATCCGGGACAGGGGTGCCTACGAGCAGTACTTC. The V call is TRBV6-6, the J call TRBJ2-7; 10 positions match TRBD1. This CDR3 contains 16 residues. With 6 bases clipped from V and 2 bases from J, the junction kept 10 bases outside the gene matches. CDR1 and CDR2 from the germline V gene are MNHNY and SVGAGI (reference sequence).

J is TRBJ2-7 and V is TRBV19, with TRBD2 matching 8 bases. Germline V gives CDR1 LNHDA, CDR2 SQIVND (reference sequence). V lost 1 base, J lost 3 bases, and 2 bases stayed unmatched. This CDR3 is built from 14 residues. CDR3 region: CASSIGRGGYEQYF. The CDR3 region has the DNA TGTGCCAGTAGTATAGGACGGGGGGGCTACGAGCAGTACTTC. Looking up the rest from reference TRBV19 and TRBJ2-7 gives the full variable domain: DGGITQSPKYLFRKEGQNVTLSCEQNLNHDAMYWYRQDPGQGLRLIYYSQIVNDFQKGDIAEGYSVSREKKESFPLTVTSAQKNPTAFYLCASSIGRGGYEQYFGPGTRLTVT.